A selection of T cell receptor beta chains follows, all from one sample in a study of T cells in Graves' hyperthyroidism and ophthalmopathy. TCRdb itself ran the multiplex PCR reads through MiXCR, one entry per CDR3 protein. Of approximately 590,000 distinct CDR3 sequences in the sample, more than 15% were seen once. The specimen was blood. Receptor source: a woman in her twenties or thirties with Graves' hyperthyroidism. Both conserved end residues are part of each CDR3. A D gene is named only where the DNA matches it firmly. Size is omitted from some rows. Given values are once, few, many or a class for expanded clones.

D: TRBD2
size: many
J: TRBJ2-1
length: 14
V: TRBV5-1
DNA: TGCGCCAGCAGCTTCAGCGGGAGATTGAATGAGCAGTTCTTC
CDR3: CASSFSGRLNEQFF

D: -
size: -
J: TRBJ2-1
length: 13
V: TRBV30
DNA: TGTGCCTGGAGTGGTGGAATATACAATGAGCAGTTCTTC
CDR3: CAWSGGIYNEQFF

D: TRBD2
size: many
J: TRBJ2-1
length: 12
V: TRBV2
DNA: TGTGCCAGCAGTGTCTGGGGGGGTGAGCAGTTCTTC
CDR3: CASSVWGGEQFF

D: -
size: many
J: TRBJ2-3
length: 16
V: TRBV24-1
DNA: TGTGCCACCAGTGACCCGCGAGGAACTAGCACAGATACGCAGTATTTT
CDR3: CATSDPRGTSTDTQYF

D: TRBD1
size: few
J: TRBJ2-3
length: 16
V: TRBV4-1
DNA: TGCGCCAGCAGCCAAGCCAGGGGACAGTATACAGATACGCAGTATTTT
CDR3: CASSQARGQYTDTQYF

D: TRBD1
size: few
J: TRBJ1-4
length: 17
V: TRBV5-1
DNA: TGCGCCAGCAGCTGGGGACAGGAGAGTACAACTAATGAAAAACTGTTTTTT
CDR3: CASSWGQESTTNEKLFF

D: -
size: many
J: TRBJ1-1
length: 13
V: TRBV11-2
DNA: TGTGCCAGCAGCTCCGCAGGGAACACTGAAGCTTTCTTT
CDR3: CASSSAGNTEAFF

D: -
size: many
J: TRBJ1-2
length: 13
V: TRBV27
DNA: TGTGCCAGCAGTGGAGGGGGGGACTATGGCTACACCTTC
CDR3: CASSGGGDYGYTF

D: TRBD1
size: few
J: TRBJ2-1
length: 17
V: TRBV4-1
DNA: TGCGCCAGCAGCCAAGGACCCCCGGGACAGGAGGTCAATGAGCAGTTCTTC
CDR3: CASSQGPPGQEVNEQFF

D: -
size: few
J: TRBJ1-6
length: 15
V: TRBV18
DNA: TGTGCCAGCTCACCACGGTATAGCTATAATTCACCCCTCCACTTT
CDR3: CASSPRYSYNSPLHF

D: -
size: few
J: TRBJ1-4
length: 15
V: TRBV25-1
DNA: TGTGCCAGCAGTGAATATAAGGGTAATAATGAAAAACTGTTTTTT
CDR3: CASSEYKGNNEKLFF

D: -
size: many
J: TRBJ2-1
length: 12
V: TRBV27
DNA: TGTGCCAGCAGACGGCGGTTTGGCGAGCAGTTCTTC
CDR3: CASRRRFGEQFF

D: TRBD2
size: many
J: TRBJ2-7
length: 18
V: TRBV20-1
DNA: TGCAGTGCCTCCCGGGCGGGACTAGCGGGAGGGAGGGACTACGAGCAGTACTTC
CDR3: CSASRAGLAGGRDYEQYF

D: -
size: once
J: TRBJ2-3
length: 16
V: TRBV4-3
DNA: TGCGCCAGCAGCCTCGACCGGGACGTGGGGACAGATACGCAGTATTTT
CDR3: CASSLDRDVGTDTQYF

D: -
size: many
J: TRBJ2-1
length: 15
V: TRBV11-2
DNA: TGTGCCAGCAGCTCGCTAATCCAGGAGGGCCATGAGCAGTTCTTC
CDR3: CASSSLIQEGHEQFF

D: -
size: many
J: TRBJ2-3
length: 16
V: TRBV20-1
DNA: TGCAGTGCGGGGATAGGGGGGTATTCTAGCACAGATACGCAGTATTTT
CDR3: CSAGIGGYSSTDTQYF

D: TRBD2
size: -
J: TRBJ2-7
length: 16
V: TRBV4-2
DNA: TGTGCCAGCAGCCAAGAACGAGCGGGAGGGTCCTACGAGCAGTACTTC
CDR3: CASSQERAGGSYEQYF

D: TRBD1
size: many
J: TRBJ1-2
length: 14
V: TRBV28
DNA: TGTGCCACACATGACAGGGAAGGTGACTATGGCTACACCTTC
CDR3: CATHDREGDYGYTF

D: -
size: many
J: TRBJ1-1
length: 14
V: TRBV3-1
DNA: TGTGCCAGCAGCGAAGACCTAACCGGGACCGAAGCTTTCTTT
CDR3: CASSEDLTGTEAFF

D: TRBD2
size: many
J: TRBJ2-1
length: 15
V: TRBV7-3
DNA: TGTGCCAGCAGCTTAACGGGACTAGCGGACAATGAGCAGTTCTTC
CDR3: CASSLTGLADNEQFF

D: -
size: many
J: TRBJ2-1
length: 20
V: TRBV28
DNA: TGTGCCAGCAGGGGCCGGGAGATAGCGGTAAAAGAGTTGTCCTACAATGAGCAGTTCTTC
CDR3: CASRGREIAVKELSYNEQFF

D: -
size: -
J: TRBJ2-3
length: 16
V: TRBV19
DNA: TGTGCCAGTAGATTTAGCAGGCAAGGTCAGACAGATACGCAGTATTTT
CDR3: CASRFSRQGQTDTQYF

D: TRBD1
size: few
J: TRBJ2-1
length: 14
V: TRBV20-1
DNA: TGCAGTGCTCGGACAGGAGGTTCCTACAATGAGCAGTTCTTC
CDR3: CSARTGGSYNEQFF